Listed below are T cell receptor beta chains from one sample, sequenced in a study of early T cells in non-severe SARS-CoV-2 infection. TCRdb fed the 5' RACE reads into MiXCR, producing one record per CDR3 protein. The data contain tens of thousands of distinct CDR3 sequences, approximately 10% of them singletons. The sequencing here drew on whole blood, taken at baseline. The receptors originated from an adult who was a healthcare worker with PCR-confirmed SARS-CoV-2 infection or an uninfected control (not recorded which). Both conserved end residues are part of each CDR3. Fields, in order: D gene, J gene, clone size, V gene, CDR3 DNA, CDR3 protein. D genes are given only for firm matches. The size field is filled for only some rows; it gives once, few, many or a size class.

D gene: NA; J gene: TRBJ1-1; clone size: NA; V gene: TRBV12-3/TRBV12-4; CDR3 DNA: TGTGCCAGCAGTCCCGGGACCGCCTACGCTTTCTTT; CDR3 protein: CASSPGTAYAFF
D gene: NA; J gene: TRBJ2-3; clone size: many; V gene: TRBV18; CDR3 DNA: TGTGCCAGCTCACTCGACCGACTAGGGGGTTCAGATACGCAGTATTTT; CDR3 protein: CASSLDRLGGSDTQYF
D gene: NA; J gene: TRBJ2-3; clone size: many; V gene: TRBV11-2; CDR3 DNA: TGTGCCAGCAGCTTGGGCGACGGGGGATTATTGGATACGCAGTATTTT; CDR3 protein: CASSLGDGGLLDTQYF
D gene: NA; J gene: TRBJ1-6; clone size: NA; V gene: TRBV7-9; CDR3 DNA: TGTGCCAGCAGCACCGGGACGGGGGATTCACCCCTCCACTTT; CDR3 protein: CASSTGTGDSPLHF
D gene: NA; J gene: TRBJ1-4; clone size: NA; V gene: TRBV9; CDR3 DNA: TGTGCCAGCAGCGTGGACCAGGGAAATGAAAAACTGTTTTTT; CDR3 protein: CASSVDQGNEKLFF
D gene: TRBD2; J gene: TRBJ2-1; clone size: NA; V gene: TRBV7-2; CDR3 DNA: TGTGCCAGCAGCTTAGAACTAGCGGACAATGAGCAGTTCTTC; CDR3 protein: CASSLELADNEQFF
D gene: TRBD2; J gene: TRBJ2-7; clone size: NA; V gene: TRBV7-9; CDR3 DNA: TGTGCCAGCAGCCCCCAGCGGGGGGCCTCCTACGAGCAGTACTTC; CDR3 protein: CASSPQRGASYEQYF
D gene: TRBD1; J gene: TRBJ1-6; clone size: few; V gene: TRBV11-2; CDR3 DNA: TGTGCCAGCAGCTTGAGGGACAGACCCCTCCACTTT; CDR3 protein: CASSLRDRPLHF
D gene: NA; J gene: TRBJ2-7; clone size: NA; V gene: TRBV6-5; CDR3 DNA: TGTGCCAGCAGTTACTCGATATCGACAGCCTACGAGCAGTACTTC; CDR3 protein: CASSYSISTAYEQYF
D gene: NA; J gene: TRBJ2-3; clone size: few; V gene: TRBV20-1; CDR3 DNA: TGCAGTGCCCCTAAAGGGAAGGGCACAGATACGCAGTATTTT; CDR3 protein: CSAPKGKGTDTQYF
D gene: TRBD2; J gene: TRBJ2-7; clone size: NA; V gene: TRBV20-1; CDR3 DNA: TGCAGTGCAAACCCCTTTATTAGCGGGGCCGCCTACGAGCAGTACTTC; CDR3 protein: CSANPFISGAAYEQYF
D gene: NA; J gene: TRBJ1-2; clone size: few; V gene: TRBV12-3/TRBV12-4; CDR3 DNA: TGTGCCAGCAGTGTGACGGGAATGTACGGCTACACCTTC; CDR3 protein: CASSVTGMYGYTF
D gene: TRBD2; J gene: TRBJ2-5; clone size: few; V gene: TRBV5-1; CDR3 DNA: TGCGCCAGCAGCACCGGGACTATTCCATCCCAGGAGACCCAGTACTTC; CDR3 protein: CASSTGTIPSQETQYF
D gene: TRBD1; J gene: TRBJ2-5; clone size: many; V gene: TRBV4-1; CDR3 DNA: TGCGCCAGCAGCCAAGGAGACAGGGAGACGGAGACCCAGTACTTC; CDR3 protein: CASSQGDRETETQYF
D gene: NA; J gene: TRBJ1-6; clone size: once; V gene: TRBV7-2; CDR3 DNA: TGTGCCAGCAGCTTAGCGGCGACCGCTAATAATTCACCCCTCCACTTT; CDR3 protein: CASSLAATANNSPLHF
D gene: NA; J gene: TRBJ1-2; clone size: NA; V gene: TRBV20-1; CDR3 DNA: TGCAGTGCGACGAATCCGGCGTCAAACTATGGCTACACCTTC; CDR3 protein: CSATNPASNYGYTF
D gene: NA; J gene: TRBJ1-4; clone size: NA; V gene: TRBV7-9; CDR3 DNA: TGTGCCAGCAGCGATTTAGTAAGTGTCAGTCCACGAGGAAAACTGTTTTTT; CDR3 protein: CASSDLVSVSPRGKLFF
D gene: NA; J gene: TRBJ2-5; clone size: NA; V gene: TRBV3-1; CDR3 DNA: TGTGCCAGCAGCCAAGATACGGGAGAGACCCAGTACTTC; CDR3 protein: CASSQDTGETQYF
D gene: NA; J gene: TRBJ1-1; clone size: many; V gene: TRBV7-8; CDR3 DNA: TGTGCCAGCAGCTTCCGGTCGAAGGGTTGGTTTGACACTGAAGCTTTCTTT; CDR3 protein: CASSFRSKGWFDTEAFF
D gene: NA; J gene: TRBJ1-6; clone size: many; V gene: TRBV6-6; CDR3 DNA: TGTGCCATTTCCCCCGGGACCAGCTCCTATAATTCACCCCTCCACTTT; CDR3 protein: CAISPGTSSYNSPLHF
D gene: NA; J gene: TRBJ2-2; clone size: many; V gene: TRBV2; CDR3 DNA: TGTGCCAGCAGAGCGACAGGGAGGACCACCGGGGAGCTGTTTTTT; CDR3 protein: CASRATGRTTGELFF
D gene: NA; J gene: TRBJ1-1; clone size: many; V gene: TRBV7-2; CDR3 DNA: TGTGCCAGCAGCTTAGTGAGTGGAGGGAACACTGAAGCTTTCTTT; CDR3 protein: CASSLVSGGNTEAFF
D gene: TRBD2; J gene: TRBJ2-3; clone size: NA; V gene: TRBV9; CDR3 DNA: TGTGCCAGCAGCTTTAGCGGGGCCAGCACAGATACGCAGTATTTT; CDR3 protein: CASSFSGASTDTQYF
D gene: NA; J gene: TRBJ2-7; clone size: many; V gene: TRBV10-2; CDR3 DNA: TGCGCCAGCAGTGACCCGACTTCCTACGAGCAGTACTTC; CDR3 protein: CASSDPTSYEQYF